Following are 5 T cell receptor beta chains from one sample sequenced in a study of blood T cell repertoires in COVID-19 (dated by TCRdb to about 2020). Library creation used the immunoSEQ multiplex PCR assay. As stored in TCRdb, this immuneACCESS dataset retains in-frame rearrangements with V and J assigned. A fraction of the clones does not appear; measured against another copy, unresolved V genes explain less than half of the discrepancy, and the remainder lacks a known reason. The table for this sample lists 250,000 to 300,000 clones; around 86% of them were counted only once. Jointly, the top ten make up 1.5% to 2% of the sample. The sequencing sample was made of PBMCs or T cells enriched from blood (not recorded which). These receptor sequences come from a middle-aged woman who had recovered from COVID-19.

This chain's CDR3 is CASSPRDGSPLHF. DNA of the CDR3: TGCGCCAGCAGCCCCCGGGATGGATCACCCCTCCACTTT. The chain carries TRBV5-1 and TRBJ1-6; no clear D. Germline V lookup: CDR1 SGHRS, CDR2 YFSETQ. The CDR3 consists of 13 residues. V shed 4 bases and J shed 10 bases, with 12 bases lying between them.

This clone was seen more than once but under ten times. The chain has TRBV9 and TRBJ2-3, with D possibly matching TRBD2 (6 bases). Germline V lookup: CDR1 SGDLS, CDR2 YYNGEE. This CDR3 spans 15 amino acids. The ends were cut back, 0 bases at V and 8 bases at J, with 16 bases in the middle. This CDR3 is CASSVGSGRWSTQYF. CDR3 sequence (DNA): TGTGCCAGCAGCGTAGGGAGCGGGCGTTGGAGTACGCAGTATTTT.

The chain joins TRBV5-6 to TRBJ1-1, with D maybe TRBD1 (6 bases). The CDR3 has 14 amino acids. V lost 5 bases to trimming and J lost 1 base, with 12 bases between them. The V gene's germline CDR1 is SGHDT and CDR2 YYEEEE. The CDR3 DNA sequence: TGTGCCAGCAGTCCGGGACATGCGAACACTGAAGCTTTCTTT. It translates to CASSPGHANTEAFF.

The CDR3, as DNA: TGCGCCAGCAGCCCAGCGACAGCCTCGATCTCTAACTATGGCTACACCTTC. Amino acid sequence: CASSPATASISNYGYTF. The V and J genes are TRBV4-1 and TRBJ1-2; D may be TRBD1 (5 bases). The germline V gene has CDR1 MGHRA and CDR2 YSYEKL. Trimming shortened V by 4 bases and J by 0 bases, and 18 bases separated the two germline ends. The length of the CDR3 is 17 residues.

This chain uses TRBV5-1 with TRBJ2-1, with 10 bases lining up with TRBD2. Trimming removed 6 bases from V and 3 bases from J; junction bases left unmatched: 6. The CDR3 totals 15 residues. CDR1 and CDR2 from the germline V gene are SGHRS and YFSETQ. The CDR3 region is CASTRTSGNYNEQFF. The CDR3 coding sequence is TGCGCCAGCACTCGGACTAGCGGAAACTACAATGAGCAGTTCTTC. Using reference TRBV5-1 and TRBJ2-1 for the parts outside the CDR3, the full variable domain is KAGVTQTPRYLIKTRGQQVTLSCSPISGHRSVSWYQQTPGQGLQFLFEYFSETQRNKGNFPGRFSGRQFSNSRSEMNVSTLELGDSALYLCASTRTSGNYNEQFFGPGTRLTVL.